This T cell receptor beta chain was recovered during a study of radiation and T cells in renal cell carcinoma. Germline loops: CDR1 MGHDK, CDR2 SYGVNS. Deletions cut 8 bases from V and 0 bases from J, with 11 bases between. CDR3 size: 14 residues. The repertoire was sequenced with immunoSEQ multiplex PCR; TCRdb's copy has only in-frame clones and lacks some. The table shows about 130,000 clones, with 82% occurring only once. About this clone: Its antigen remains unidentified.

Study-wide results and caveats: Top tumor clonotypes rose in blood 2 weeks post-radiation, then contracted.

Documented time point: baseline pretreatment blood. Treatment: 15 Gy SBRT to primary tumor, nephrectomy 4 weeks later. The input for sequencing was blood, taken from a patient whose treatment included radiotherapy and nephrectomy. The sequence derives from a woman aged 60 to 75 with renal cell carcinoma. V is TRBV25-1 and J is TRBJ1-3; tentative D call: TRBD1 (5 bases). DNA of the CDR3: TGTGCCAGCTCCGGACACCTCTCTGGAAACACCATATATTTT. Translated: CASSGHLSGNTIYF.